The present entry profiles one TCR beta chain with its context. No antigen is known for it. The sample holds no much larger clone one base away, and base qualities are not on file. The data belong to a study of CD8 T cells in Susac syndrome (dated by TCRdb to the late 2010s). General notes on the study: Repertoire sequencing was used to test whether CD8+ T cell activation and differentiation in Susac syndrome was antigen driven. General findings and caveats noted by the study authors: The TCR sequencing and HLA analysis was acknowledged to have included a relatively small number of individuals.

There are 15 amino acids in the CDR3, from cysteine to phenylalanine inclusive. The retained sequence is limited to the CDR3, 45 bases, with the frame set at the first base. The germline V gene (reference sequence) provides CDR1 MNHEY and CDR2 SMNVEV. For this chain, trimming is 6 bases at the V end and 4 bases at the J end, and the number of junction bases without a gene match is 4. RNA was extracted using the RNeasy kit, and about 0.45 to 1 ug of the RNA was reverse transcribed with random hexamers. The immunoSEQ multiplex PCR assay, which covers 54 Vbeta and 13 Jbeta segments, was used to amplify TCR beta CDR3 regions. Bias from PCR amplification was corrected by using a synthetic template baseline for primer optimization and for computational correction. The paper's processing steps were these. Reads were annotated to V, D and J genes according to IMGT and were analyzed with immunoSEQ Analyzer, with only productive sequences retained. Clonality was calculated as one minus the Shannon entropy normalized by log2 of the number of productive unique sequences. For each patient and control, public and private clones were evaluated within the 100 most prevalent clones. Susac-specific clones were defined as absent from healthy and MS cohorts, over a thousand published viral clones and other ImmuneACCESS disease sequences. In TCRdb, the public reads were trimmed at Q25 with fastp and aligned with MiXCR, with productive beta chains retained. CDR3 protein duplicates are merged, each entry listing the most common genes and DNA. The V and J calls shown here were made by TCRdb, not taken from the authors' results. This sample holds about 160,000 distinct CDR3 sequences; roughly 93% were observed only once. Of the sample, around 0.13% is held by the ten largest clones.

Peripheral blood CD8+ and CD4+ T cells from healthy donors, Susac syndrome patients and multiple sclerosis patients were profiled using high-throughput TCR beta sequencing. Healthy donors were included as age- and sex-matched controls. CD8+ TEMRA cells were enriched by FACS, while bulk CD8+ and CD4+ T cells were purified by magnetic negative isolation. Blood was collected in EDTA tubes and processed within 24 hours, with PBMCs isolated through density gradient centrifugation. PBMCs destined for TCR sequencing were cryopreserved in liquid nitrogen and later thawed in a 37 °C water bath. The sorted or isolated CD4+, CD8+ and CD8+ TEMRA cells had a purity of 90% or higher.

The chain is assembled from TRBV27 and TRBJ2-2, with TRBD2 identical over 11 junction bases. This receptor was identified in a human donor in good health. Specimen: CD4+ T cells from PBMCs. The DNA reads TGTGCCAGCAGGACTAGCGGGGCCGGCACCGGGGAGCTGTTTTTT. It encodes CASRTSGAGTGELFF.